This TCR beta chain originates from a study of long-term antiretroviral therapy in people with HIV (dated by TCRdb to 2021 to 2024). At the level of the whole study: The earliest samples were collected roughly a decade before the 2015 WHO recommendation for immediate ART, at a time when ART was usually postponed until CD4 counts fell. A retrospective serial study tested whether ART initiation and durable HIV suppression were associated with changes in peripheral blood TRB repertoire composition and diversity. From some 33 adults with confirmed HIV infection, the cohort provided some 200 cryopreserved PBMC samples, gathered serially across a mean of around six years (range 1-12). Of the approximately 30 participants with HIV, some 12 were female. No cross-contamination during QIAcube processing turned up in test extractions that ran a monoclonal T-cell line alongside 33 polyclonal samples.

Participants were included only if at least one PBMC sample before ART initiation and at least two post-ART samples were available. Treatment was received in the United States of America by all participants with HIV. Before DNA extraction, cryopreserved samples of roughly 0.9-11 million PBMC were thawed and washed. At the time of the earliest PBMC sample, participants with HIV were aged between about 20 and 54 years. Per participant, PBMC samples came from 1-4 timepoints prior to ART initiation and 2-8 timepoints following ART initiation, for a median of 7 samples. For every participant, serial HIV viral load, CD4+ T-cell count, ART history and demographic data were obtained. Genomic DNA was extracted from unsorted PBMC with a Qiagen kit on a QIAcube, with processing performed in batches of 12 samples. For this clone: Its antigen is not yet known. Base qualities are not at hand, and no much larger clone is one base apart.

General findings and caveats noted by the study authors: Starting ART was linked to a significant rise in TRB diversity, yet even with long-term ART the diversity remained significantly lower than in transplant donor controls. The repertoire was dominated across all time points by expanded TRB clones identified before ART initiation, although this dominance was seen to fluctuate and to decrease in many PLHIV after ART. Because PBMC availability was limited, only the TCR beta chain was sequenced, with no alpha chain pairing. Samples dated from the mid-2000s to the late 2010s, and the ART regimens used may be less effective than current ones. Unsorted PBMC were profiled instead of sorted CD4+ and CD8+ T cells because pre-ART samples had limited cell numbers. No data were available on ART adherence, viral resistance or therapy changes, limiting inferences about post-ART repertoire changes. Compared with controls, HIV repertoires had narrower CDR3 length ranges, and the network structure pointed to an antigen-experienced repertoire that shifted only slightly toward naive after ART.

The CDR3 has 12 amino acids, counting the end cysteine and phenylalanine. Kept here is only the CDR3 DNA, which spans 36 bases and is read in frame from base 1. V is reduced by 7 bases and J by 3 bases, leaving a spacing of 7 bases between them. CDR1 LNHDA and CDR2 SQIVND were looked up in the germline V gene (reference sequence). The immunoSEQ hsTCRB v3.0 assay was used at survey level resolution for TRB variable region sequencing. The target sequencing depth for TRB was about 35,000-50,000 T-cell genomes per sample. Pooled TRB libraries were sequenced on an Illumina MiSeq with a v3 150-cycle kit. The authors' pipeline ran thus. Repertoire analysis was performed in R inside a reproducible Nextflow workflow that covered QC, data transformation and analysis. LymphoSeq2, an R package for AIRR-Seq data exploration, was used to implement custom analyses. A handful of samples that yielded fewer than 5000 total TRB sequences were excluded, so that fewer than 200 HIV repertoires were analyzed. Among the 180 to 200 HIV repertoires that were kept, roughly 58 were collected before ART initiation and more than 120 were collected after ART initiation. Repertoires were downsampled to 5000 TRB nucleotide sequences, with summary statistics averaged over 100 downsampling iterations. Only TRB sequences with CDR3 regions of at least seven amino acids were retained for analysis. Diversity was assessed using a clonality score derived from Shannon entropy and using the Gini coefficient. In the repertoire networks, any two of the top 5000 CDR3 amino acid sequences were connected whenever the two sequences differed by an edit distance of one. GLIPH2 predicted antigen specificity groups and MHC restriction for TRB CDR3 amino acid sequences. Known CMV, EBV, HIV or tissue antigen associations were flagged by matching CDR3 amino acid sequences against VDJdb and McPAS-TCR. Pre-ART, post-ART and control groups were compared with Wilcoxon signed-rank tests and Holm-Bonferroni correction. TCRdb retrieved this table from immuneACCESS and kept in-frame rearrangements only. Not all clones are present; in checked studies, unresolved V genes account for under half, and no reason is known for the remainder. The V and J calls and the clone size are those of that table, but D and trimming were determined from the DNA. This sample comprises over 25,000 clones, 65% to 85% of them detected only once. Approximately 9.5% of the sample comes from the top ten.

This clonotype originated in a man aged 40-49 years with HIV. The chain is encoded by TRBV19 joined to TRBJ1-3, with the D gene not clear enough to name. The sample in question was unsorted PBMCs, obtained 3 years after starting antiretroviral therapy. The nucleotide sequence reads as follows: TGTGCCAGTAACGATATTGGAAACACCATATATTTT. This gives the protein CASNDIGNTIYF.